Each of the 26 T cell receptor beta chains below was sequenced from the same sample in a study of T cell repertoires in cytomegalovirus infection. These TCRs are of unknown antigen specificity. From the reads, TCRdb called clonotypes with MiXCR, one entry per CDR3 protein. The data show a few hundred thousand distinct CDR3 sequences, over 35% seen once. The specimen comprised cultured PBMCs, sampled from culture after CMV antigen stimulation. The receptor set was obtained from a human donor in good health (CMV status not recorded). Some clones in this sample may be carry-over from other donors' samples.

On this clonotype: Being one base from a much bigger clone, this may be a read error. V usage is TRBV19 and J usage is TRBJ1-2; 10 bases fit TRBD1. The CDR3 is 12 amino acids. V lost 8 bases and J lost 10; bases outside the gene matches: 7. Looked up from germline, CDR1 is LNHDA and CDR2 is SQIVND (reference sequence). The chain's CDR3 is CASCRQGADYTF. The CDR3, as DNA: TGTGCCAGTTGTAGACAGGGGGCGGACTACACCTTC.

A few counts support this clonotype. This chain links TRBV28 with TRBJ2-5, with TRBD2 matching over 11 bases. The ends lost 5 bases at V and 5 bases at J; junction bases unmatched: 13. This CDR3 is 17 amino acids long. Germline-derived CDR1 and CDR2 are MDHEN and SYDVKM. CDR3: CASSPASGGLKAETQYF. In DNA, the CDR3 is TGTGCCAGCAGTCCTGCTAGCGGGGGGCTTAAAGCGGAGACCCAGTACTTC.

This clonotype came up a few times. A much larger clone lies one base from this, so it may be a read error. The gene calls are TRBV12-3 or TRBV12-4 and TRBJ1-1; the D is unclear. This CDR3 has 13 amino acids. Trimming removed 2 bases at V and 0 bases at J, with 4 bases between. As DNA, the CDR3 is TGTGCCAGCAGTTTACACATGAACACTGAAGCTTTCTTT. It translates to CASSLHMNTEAFF.

This sequence joins TRBV4-3 and TRBJ2-1; 9 bases line up with TRBD2. Trimming cost V 5 bases and J 7 bases; bases outside gene matches: 6. This CDR3 contains 14 residues. The V gene's germline CDR1 is LGHNA and CDR2 YSLEER. The CDR3 reads CASSSLRGGNEQFF. For the CDR3, the DNA is TGCGCCAGCAGCTCTCTGCGGGGGGGAAATGAGCAGTTCTTC.

This chain connects TRBV14 to TRBJ2-7; D remains unclear. Germline V gene sequence: CDR1 SGHDN, CDR2 FVKESK. Trimming left V 4 bases short and J 6 bases short, with 10 bases between. The length of the CDR3 is 12 residues. As DNA, the CDR3 is TGTGCCAGCAGCCTGGAGTTGGGCGAGCAGTACTTC. Translation: CASSLELGEQYF. Using reference TRBV14 and TRBJ2-7 for the parts outside the CDR3, the full variable domain is EAGVTQFPSHSVIEKGQTVTLRCDPISGHDNLYWYRRVMGKEIKFLLHFVKESKQDESGMPNNRFLAERTGGTYSTLKVQPAELEDSGVYFCASSLELGEQYFGPGTRLTVT.

This clonotype was picked up many times. The rearrangement joins TRBV7-2 to TRBJ2-1, with TRBD1 as a possible D gene (5 bases). The V gene lost 5 bases and the J gene lost 8 bases, with 19 bases spanning the gap. The CDR3 length is 15 residues. Germline V gene sequence: CDR1 SGHTA, CDR2 FQGNSA. This CDR3 is CASSGPTRAVDEQFF. In nucleotides, the CDR3 is TGTGCCAGCAGCGGCCCGACCAGGGCGGTCGATGAGCAGTTCTTC.

The table lists this clonotype with a few counts. This chain joins TRBV10-3 and TRBJ2-7; TRBD1 matches at 7 bases. The CDR3 runs 13 residues. Trimming removed 10 bases from V and 2 bases from J; junction bases left unmatched: 8. The germline V gene encodes CDR1 ENHRY and CDR2 SYGVKD. The CDR3 nucleotides read TGTGCCAACCGGGACAGCAGTACCTACGAGCAGTACTTC. Its protein product is CANRDSSTYEQYF.

This clonotype was found a few times. This chain connects TRBV19 to TRBJ1-5; D remains ambiguous. Trimming left V 5 bases short and J 2 bases short, with 16 bases between. CDR3 length: 16 amino acids. Germline V gene lookup returns CDR1 LNHDA and CDR2 SQIVND (reference sequence). The CDR3 spells CASSSRLGAGNQPQHF. The CDR3 DNA is TGTGCCAGTAGTTCCCGGTTGGGTGCGGGCAATCAGCCCCAGCATTTT.

The chain uses TRBV13 and TRBJ2-1; 11 nucleotides match TRBD1. V was clipped by 4 bases and J by 9 bases; unmatched bases: 2. CDR3 length: 13 residues. Germline V gives CDR1 PRHDT, CDR2 FYEKMQ (reference sequence). CDR3 sequence reads: CASSWGTGGEQFF. CDR3 nucleotide sequence: TGTGCCAGCAGCTGGGGGACAGGGGGTGAGCAGTTCTTC.

V is TRBV4-1 and J is TRBJ2-2, with D unresolved. CDR1 MGHRA and CDR2 YSYEKL come from the germline V gene. V was cut by 0 bases and J by 0 bases, with 11 bases left in between. This CDR3 is built from 17 residues. CDR3 nucleotide sequence: TGCGCCAGCAGCCAAGATTGGGCCAGCTCGAACACCGGGGAGCTGTTTTTT. Amino acid sequence: CASSQDWASSNTGELFF.

This clonotype occurred a few times. The chain has TRBV10-3 and TRBJ2-1; D is perhaps TRBD1 (6 bases). This CDR3 is 14 amino acids long. Germline lookup yields CDR1 ENHRY and CDR2 SYGVKD. The ends were cut back, 7 bases at V and 10 bases at J, with 20 bases in the middle. CDR3 region: CAITPSTGTREQFF. CDR3 nucleotide sequence: TGTGCCATCACTCCCTCCACCGGGACAAGGGAGCAGTTCTTC.

The gene calls are TRBV7-6 and TRBJ2-7, with D perhaps matching TRBD1 or TRBD2 (7 bases each). Trimming removed 10 bases at V and 2 bases at J, with 12 bases between. The CDR3 runs to 12 residues. Germline V gene sequence: CDR1 SGHVS, CDR2 FNYEAQ. The chain's CDR3 is CATQGGTYEQYF. The DNA for the CDR3 is TGTGCCACTCAGGGGGGGACCTACGAGCAGTACTTC.

This chain joins TRBV6-1 and TRBJ1-6; D remains ambiguous. CDR1 and CDR2 from the germline V gene are MNHNS and SASEGT. The CDR3 is 18 amino acids. V was trimmed by 1 base and J by 2 bases, leaving 15 bases between them. The DNA for the CDR3 is TGTGCCAGCAGTGAAGTGGTAGCTACTGGCGCCTATAATTCACCCCTCCACTTT. The encoded protein is CASSEVVATGAYNSPLHF.

The genes are TRBV7-9 and TRBJ2-5; 9 bases are shared with TRBD1. The CDR3 contains 16 residues. Germline V lookup: CDR1 SEHNR, CDR2 FQNEAQ (reference sequence). Trimming cost V 8 bases and J 5 bases; bases outside gene matches: 15. CDR3 sequence reads: CASSPLEGQGVETQYF. The CDR3 nucleotides read TGTGCCAGCTCCCCCCTGGAGGGACAGGGTGTGGAGACCCAGTACTTC.

The rearrangement links TRBV5-4 to TRBJ2-7; 14 bases fit TRBD2. This CDR3 has 16 residues. V was clipped by 4 bases and J by 4 bases; unmatched bases: 7. Germline V gene sequence: CDR1 SGHNT, CDR2 YYREEE (reference sequence). This chain's CDR3 is CASSPSGTSGRYEQYF. The CDR3 DNA sequence: TGTGCCAGCAGCCCATCCGGGACTAGCGGGAGATACGAGCAGTACTTC.

The V gene is TRBV4-2, the J gene TRBJ2-5; D gene uncertain. With 5 bases removed from V and 4 bases from J, the gap between germline ends came to 8 bases. This CDR3 is 12 amino acids long. Germline V lookup: CDR1 LGHNA, CDR2 YNFKEQ. The CDR3 spells CASSYYAETQYF. CDR3 nucleotide sequence: TGTGCCAGCAGCTATTACGCAGAGACCCAGTACTTC.

The chain recombines TRBV5-4 with TRBJ2-2; 8 positions match TRBD1. Germline lookup yields CDR1 SGHNT and CDR2 YYREEE (reference sequence). This CDR3 is built from 13 residues. The CDR3 loop is CGSRQGRAGELFF. The CDR3 DNA is TGTGGCTCCCGACAGGGGAGAGCCGGGGAGCTGTTTTTT. The full variable domain, in which reference TRBV5-4 and TRBJ2-2 provide the parts outside the CDR3, is ETGVTQSPTHLIKTRGQQVTLRCSSQSGHNTVSWYQQALGQGPQFIFQYYREEENGRGNFPPRFSGLQFPNYSSELNVNALELDDSALYLCGSRQGRAGELFFGEGSRLTVL.

Turning to this clonotype: The junction and the germline gene differ at one end; a read error may be behind it. V and J are TRBV25-1 and TRBJ2-5; the D is unclear. This CDR3 is 14 amino acids long. Germline V gene lookup returns CDR1 MGHDK and CDR2 SYGVNS. CDR3 sequence: CASSESTVQETQNF. As DNA, the CDR3 is TGTGCCAGCAGTGAATCCACAGTACAAGAGACCCAGAACTTC.

In this sample, this clonotype turned up a few times. The rearrangement joins TRBV6-1 to TRBJ2-3; D perhaps matches TRBD2 (5 bases). This CDR3 has 14 amino acids. In germline, CDR1 is MNHNS, CDR2 SASEGT. V lost 7 bases, J lost 4 bases, and 15 bases lay in between. Here the CDR3 reads CASNTRTLADTQYF. The DNA of the CDR3 is TGTGCCAGCAATACTAGAACCCTAGCAGATACGCAGTATTTT.

CDR3 DNA: TGTGCCAGCAGCCCCTGGGGGGGCGGTGACACTGAAGCTTTCTTT. Its protein is CASSPWGGGDTEAFF. This chain joins TRBV5-6 and TRBJ1-1, with D possibly being TRBD1 (6 bases). Per the germline V gene, CDR1 is SGHDT and CDR2 is YYEEEE. The CDR3 is 15 residues long. The V and J ends lost 4 bases and 3 bases respectively, with 16 bases between them.

Comment on this clonotype: A clone one base away is much larger, so this may be a read error. The rearrangement joins TRBV5-1 to TRBJ2-4; weak D call: TRBD1 (6 bases). CDR1 is SGHRS, CDR2 YFSETQ, per germline. The CDR3 has 15 amino acids. This CDR3 is CANSYRTVGVNIQYF. CDR3 bases: TGCGCCAACAGCTACCGGACAGTTGGAGTCAACATTCAGTACTTC.

The V and J genes are TRBV7-6 and TRBJ2-7, with D possibly called TRBD1 or TRBD2 (6 bases each). Germline V lookup: CDR1 SGHVS, CDR2 FNYEAQ. The CDR3 extends over 14 amino acids. V lost 5 bases, J lost 5 bases, and 16 bases lay in between. The DNA of the CDR3 is TGTGCCAGCAGCCTGCAGGGGACTTTCAACGAGCAGTACTTC. Its translation is CASSLQGTFNEQYF.

The chain joins TRBV20-1 to TRBJ1-6; D is perhaps TRBD1 (6 bases). The CDR3 covers 15 residues. Trimming left V 4 bases short and J 7 bases short, with 17 bases between. From germline, CDR1 is DFQATT and CDR2 SNEGSKA (reference sequence). In nucleotides, the CDR3 is TGCAGTGCTACCGGACAGCACTCTACCAATTCACCCCTCCACTTT. This codes for CSATGQHSTNSPLHF.

V is TRBV29-1 and J is TRBJ1-1; 7 bases align to TRBD1. The CDR3 extends over 13 amino acids. The germline V gene has CDR1 SQVTM and CDR2 ANQGSEA. The V gene end was trimmed by 7 bases and the J gene end by 2 bases; junction bases not matched to a gene: 7. The DNA of the CDR3 is TGCAGCGCGGCCCGGGACAGCAACACTGAAGCTTTCTTT. This sequence encodes CSAARDSNTEAFF.

This clonotype was observed a handful of times. V gene TRBV7-6 combines with J gene TRBJ1-5, with D maybe TRBD1 (5 bases). Germline V gene data show CDR1 as SGHVS and CDR2 as FNYEAQ. CDR3 length equals 15 residues. The germline V and J ends were trimmed by 5 bases and 6 bases, with 17 bases remaining between them. The CDR3 loop is CASSPTDSGGQPQHF. DNA of the CDR3: TGTGCCAGCAGCCCCACCGACAGTGGGGGTCAGCCCCAGCATTTT.

The CDR3 DNA reads TGTGCCAGCAGCTTAGGCCCATTGGGGGGGCCGGATGAAAAACTGTTTTTT. Protein sequence: CASSLGPLGGPDEKLFF. V and J are TRBV7-8 and TRBJ1-4, with TRBD1 as a possible D gene (6 bases). CDR3 length: 17 amino acids. Germline CDR1 reads SGHVS; CDR2 reads FQNEAQ. V gave up 1 base and J gave up 6 bases, with 18 bases separating them.